Listed below are T cell receptor beta chains from one sample, sequenced in a study of T cell repertoires and leukemia-associated antigens. MiXCR, run by TCRdb on the 5' RACE reads, gives a single entry per CDR3 protein. The table lists some 11,000 distinct CDR3 sequences, roughly two fifths of them singletons. Their recognized antigens are unknown. Sequenced input: CD3+ T cells sorted from blood and cultured. These receptors all stem from a female donor in good health. Both conserved end residues are part of each CDR3. D genes are given only for firm matches. A row's size may be missing; if present it is once, few, many or a size class.

v_gene: TRBV24-1; abundance: .; d_gene: TRBD2; j_gene: TRBJ2-7; CDR3aa: CATSDSGLAVPEQYF; CDR3nt: TGTGCCACCAGTGATTCGGGACTAGCGGTCCCCGAGCAGTACTTC
v_gene: TRBV5-5; abundance: .; d_gene: TRBD1; j_gene: TRBJ2-2; CDR3aa: CASSSGQGYLNTGELFF; CDR3nt: TGTGCCAGCAGCTCCGGACAGGGCTACTTGAACACCGGGGAGCTGTTTTTT
v_gene: TRBV20-1; abundance: few; d_gene: TRBD2; j_gene: TRBJ2-1; CDR3aa: CSARTTSGSYNEQFF; CDR3nt: TGCAGTGCTAGAACGACTAGCGGGAGTTACAATGAGCAGTTCTTC
v_gene: TRBV5-1; abundance: medium-sized; d_gene: .; j_gene: TRBJ1-6; CDR3aa: CASSFRGYDSPLHF; CDR3nt: TGCGCCAGCAGCTTTCGGGGATACGATTCACCCCTCCACTTT
v_gene: TRBV14; abundance: many; d_gene: .; j_gene: TRBJ1-4; CDR3aa: CASSQNSNEKLFF; CDR3nt: TGTGCCAGCAGCCAAAACAGTAATGAAAAACTGTTTTTT
v_gene: TRBV14; abundance: many; d_gene: .; j_gene: TRBJ2-3; CDR3aa: CASSPLGLGTDTQYF; CDR3nt: TGTGCCAGCAGCCCCCTTGGACTTGGGACAGATACGCAGTATTTT
v_gene: TRBV5-1; abundance: .; d_gene: .; j_gene: TRBJ2-6; CDR3aa: CSSSQGGANVLTF; CDR3nt: TGCTCCAGCAGTCAGGGGGGGGCCAACGTCCTGACTTTC
v_gene: TRBV20-1; abundance: .; d_gene: .; j_gene: TRBJ1-3; CDR3aa: CSARRHASGNTLCF; CDR3nt: TGCAGTGCTAGACGACACGCGAGCGGAAACACCCTATGTTTC
v_gene: TRBV15; abundance: .; d_gene: TRBD2; j_gene: TRBJ2-7; CDR3aa: CATSRDLTQTSGYEQYF; CDR3nt: TGTGCCACCAGCAGAGATTTAACGCAGACTAGCGGCTACGAGCAGTACTTC
v_gene: TRBV29-1; abundance: .; d_gene: TRBD2; j_gene: TRBJ2-3; CDR3aa: CGTPTTSVEGADTQYF; CDR3nt: TGTGGCACCCCGACGACTAGCGTAGAGGGAGCAGATACGCAGTATTTC
v_gene: TRBV5-1; abundance: .; d_gene: TRBD1; j_gene: TRBJ2-7; CDR3aa: CASSFLGQGAYEQYF; CDR3nt: TGCGCCAGCAGCTTTTTGGGACAGGGAGCCTACGAGCAGTACTTC
v_gene: TRBV19; abundance: .; d_gene: .; j_gene: TRBJ2-3; CDR3aa: CVSSSQTRDTRYF; CDR3nt: TGTGTCAGTAGTTCACAGACTCGGGATACGCGGTATTTT
v_gene: TRBV6-6; abundance: medium-sized; d_gene: .; j_gene: TRBJ2-3; CDR3aa: CASSYSGHSTDTQYF; CDR3nt: TGTGCCAGCAGTTACTCGGGACATAGCACAGATACGCAGTATTTT
v_gene: TRBV20-1; abundance: medium-sized; d_gene: TRBD2; j_gene: TRBJ2-3; CDR3aa: CSASGGRVDTQYF; CDR3nt: TGCAGTGCTAGCGGGGGGAGGGTCGATACGCAGTATTTT
v_gene: TRBV5-6; abundance: .; d_gene: TRBD2; j_gene: TRBJ2-4; CDR3aa: CASSLERGNIQYF; CDR3nt: TGTGCCAGCAGCTTGGAGCGGGGAAACATTCAGTACTTC
v_gene: TRBV6-2/TRBV6-3; abundance: many; d_gene: TRBD2; j_gene: TRBJ2-1; CDR3aa: CASSYQLAGGDEQFF; CDR3nt: TGTGCCAGCAGTTACCAACTAGCGGGAGGGGATGAGCAGTTCTTC
v_gene: TRBV12-3/TRBV12-4; abundance: .; d_gene: .; j_gene: TRBJ2-7; CDR3aa: CASSFGRSSYEQYF; CDR3nt: TGTGCCAGCAGTTTCGGCAGGAGCTCCTACGAGCAGTACTTC
v_gene: TRBV28; abundance: once; d_gene: .; j_gene: TRBJ2-3; CDR3aa: CASSPGSEGTDTQYF; CDR3nt: TGTGCCAGCAGTCCAGGGTCTGAGGGCACAGATACGCAGTATTTT
v_gene: TRBV18; abundance: medium-sized; d_gene: .; j_gene: TRBJ1-1; CDR3aa: CASSPGRHTEAFF; CDR3nt: TGTGCCAGCTCACCAGGGCGCCACACTGAAGCTTTCTTT
v_gene: TRBV7-2; abundance: .; d_gene: TRBD2; j_gene: TRBJ2-7; CDR3aa: CASSSSGRSYEQYF; CDR3nt: TGTGCCAGCAGCTCTAGCGGGAGGTCCTACGAGCAGTACTTC
v_gene: TRBV20-1; abundance: .; d_gene: TRBD2; j_gene: TRBJ2-2; CDR3aa: CSARGDWTSGVNTGELFF; CDR3nt: TGCAGTGCTAGAGGGGACTGGACTAGCGGAGTGAACACCGGGGAGCTGTTTTTT
v_gene: TRBV6-2/TRBV6-3; abundance: .; d_gene: TRBD2; j_gene: TRBJ2-3; CDR3aa: CASRSSGRISADTQYF; CDR3nt: TGTGCCAGCAGATCTAGCGGGAGGATTAGCGCGGATACGCAGTATTTT
v_gene: TRBV18; abundance: once; d_gene: .; j_gene: TRBJ1-1; CDR3aa: CASSPLDGGGTEAFF; CDR3nt: TGTGCCAGCTCACCACTGGACGGGGGTGGAACTGAAGCTTTCTTT